This TCR beta chain was observed in a study of OX40 agonist ivuxolimab in advanced cancers. Study context: The drug used for patients, ivuxolimab, was an agonistic anti-OX40 (CD134) antibody. Across the patients, intravenous ivuxolimab was delivered every 2 weeks at 0.01 to 10 mg/kg. Study-wide results and caveats: Expanded clones belonging to CD8+ T cells outnumbered, on average, those of CD4+. The expanded peripheral T cells' antigen specificity was not determined.

Germline V CDR1 and CDR2: MNHEY, SVGAGI. Trimming cost V 3 bases and J 1 base, with 14 bases left between them. The CDR3 has 16 amino acids. Details on this clone: Antigen: not known.

The method was immunoSEQ multiplex PCR; TCRdb's version includes in-frame clones alone and lacks a portion of them. In the table there are 30,000 to 40,000 clones, roughly 84% of which are singletons. The material was CD4+ or CD8+ T cells sorted from blood, obtained in a trial of the OX40 agonist ivuxolimab. V gene TRBV6-5 combines with J gene TRBJ2-3, with D hard to call. This TCR was recovered from an adult with an advanced solid tumor such as melanoma, head and neck, liver or kidney cancer. The CDR3 coding sequence is TGTGCCAGCAGTTATCGTGGGGAACGAGGCACAGATACGCAGTATTTT. Its translation is CASSYRGERGTDTQYF.